A selection of T cell receptor beta chains follows, all from one sample in a study of blood T cell repertoires in COVID-19. Profiling relied on immunoSEQ multiplex PCR, and the TCRdb table lists in-frame clones only, not all of them. The sample shows 190,000 or so clones, roughly nine tenths of them seen only once. The sample taken for sequencing was peripheral blood. The source of these receptors is a woman in her 70s with acute or convalescent COVID-19. CDR3s leave out the opening cysteine and the closing phenylalanine or tryptophan.

TRBV19	TRBJ1-2	ASSNRQGANYGYT
TRBV6-1	TRBJ2-7	ASSDRGQASYEQY
TRBV5-4	TRBJ1-5	ASSRGGEGNQPQH
TRBV9	TRBJ2-5	ASSGLASKAETQY
TRBV20-1	TRBJ2-7	SASNMLAAYEQY
TRBV7-9	TRBJ1-2	ASSLVTGGYT
TRBV6-5	TRBJ2-3	ASSLEYGTDTQY
TRBV24-1	TRBJ2-3	ATSDWGATDTQY
TRBV5-1	TRBJ2-1	ASKEREHNNEQF
TRBV14	TRBJ1-2	ASSQQYYGYT
TRBV15	TRBJ1-1	ATSREINSPNTEAF
TRBV9	TRBJ1-6	ASSPTGTLYSPLH
TRBV5-4	TRBJ2-1	ASSFPAGEYNEQF
TRBV18	TRBJ1-3	ASSPQGSAGNTIY
TRBV5-1	TRBJ2-3	ASSLVGDTRY
TRBV5-1	TRBJ2-1	ASKGGLEQF
TRBV24-1	TRBJ2-1	ATGQSGTGYEQF
TRBV7-9	TRBJ1-4	ATPRGFNEKLF
TRBV19	TRBJ2-1	ASSPTRGGSSYNEQF
TRBV7-8	TRBJ2-5	ASSLQGGRETQY